This TCR beta chain derives from a study of long-term antiretroviral therapy in people with HIV. General observations from the study: Whereas controls had wider CDR3 length ranges, HIV repertoires had narrower ones.

Version v3.0 of the immunoSEQ assay was performed at survey level. This table comes from immunoSEQ multiplex PCR, and its TCRdb copy is limited to in-frame clones, with some not included. The sample has about 30,000 clones; approximately 88% are singletons. From germline, CDR1 is MNHEY and CDR2 SMNVEV (reference sequence). The CDR3 has 16 residues. The V gene end was trimmed by 5 bases and the J gene end by 2 bases; junction bases not matched to a gene: 6. The study drew at least one pre-ART and at least two post-ART PBMC samples from every donor. With regard to this clone: Its target is unknown.

Sequencing used unsorted PBMCs, obtained 0.5 years after starting antiretroviral therapy. The chain has TRBV27 and TRBJ2-4; 10 nucleotides align to TRBD1. The receptor's source is a young woman with HIV. In DNA, the CDR3 is TGTGCCAGCAGTATGACAGGGGGCGCTTCCAAAAACATTCAGTACTTC. This sequence encodes CASSMTGGASKNIQYF.